This T cell receptor beta chain was observed in a study of blood T cell repertoires in COVID-19. Study-wide background: There were acute and convalescent COVID-19 samples, and they came from the United States, Italy and Spain. Sources were T cells, B-cell-depleted T cells, or PBMCs; the material itself was cDNA or gDNA.

Germline CDR1 reads MDHEN; CDR2 reads SYDVKM. The CDR3 contains 16 residues. V shed 7 bases, J shed 0 bases, and the junction held 10 bases outside the gene matches. How the authors handled the data: Counts of nucleated cells, estimated from reference gene primer amplification, were obtained. Sequencing was performed with immunoSEQ multiplex PCR; in TCRdb, only in-frame clones are kept and a portion is missing. V and J calls and clone size follow that table, whereas D and trimming were derived from the DNA. Here the sample spans nearly 300,000 clones, 70% to 90% being singletons. This receptor was obtained from a woman aged 30 to 39 who had recovered from COVID-19. The sample comprised peripheral blood. The chain has TRBV28 and TRBJ1-2; the match to TRBD1 covers 8 bases. The CDR3 DNA sequence: TGTGCCAGCACCCAGGGGGCGATATCGGCTAACTATGGCTACACCTTC. Translated, it gives CASTQGAISANYGYTF.